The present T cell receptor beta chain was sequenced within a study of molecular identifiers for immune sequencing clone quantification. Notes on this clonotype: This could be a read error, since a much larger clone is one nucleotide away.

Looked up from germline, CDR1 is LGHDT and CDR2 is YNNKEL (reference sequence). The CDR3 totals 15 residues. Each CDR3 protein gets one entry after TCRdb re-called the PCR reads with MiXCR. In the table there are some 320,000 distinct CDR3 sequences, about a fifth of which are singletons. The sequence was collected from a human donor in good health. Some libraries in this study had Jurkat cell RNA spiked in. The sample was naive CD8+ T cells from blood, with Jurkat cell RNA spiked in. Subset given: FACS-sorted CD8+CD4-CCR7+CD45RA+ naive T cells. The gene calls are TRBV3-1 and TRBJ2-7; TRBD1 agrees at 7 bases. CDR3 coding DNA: TGTGTCAGCAGACAAGAGCCGGGACAGTACTACGAGCAGTACTTC. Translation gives CVSRQEPGQYYEQYF.